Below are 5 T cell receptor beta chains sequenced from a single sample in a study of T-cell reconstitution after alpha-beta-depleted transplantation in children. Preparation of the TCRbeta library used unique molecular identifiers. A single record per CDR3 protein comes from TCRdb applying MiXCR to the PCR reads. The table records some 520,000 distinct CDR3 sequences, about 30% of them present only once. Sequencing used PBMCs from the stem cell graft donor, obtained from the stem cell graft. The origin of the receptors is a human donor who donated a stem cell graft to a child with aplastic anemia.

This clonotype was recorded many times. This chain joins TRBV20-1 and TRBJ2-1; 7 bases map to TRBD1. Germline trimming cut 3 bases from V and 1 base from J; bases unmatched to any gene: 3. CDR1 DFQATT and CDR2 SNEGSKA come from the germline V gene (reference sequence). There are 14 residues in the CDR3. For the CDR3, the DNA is TGCAGTGCTAGCGGCAGGGGGTCCTACAATGAGCAGTTCTTC. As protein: CSASGRGSYNEQFF.

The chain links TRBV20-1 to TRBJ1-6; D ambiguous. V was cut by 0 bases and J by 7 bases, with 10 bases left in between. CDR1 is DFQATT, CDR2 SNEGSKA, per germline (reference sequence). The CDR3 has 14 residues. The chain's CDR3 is CSARDPGWNSPLHF. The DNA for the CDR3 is TGCAGTGCTAGAGACCCGGGGTGGAATTCACCCCTCCACTTT.

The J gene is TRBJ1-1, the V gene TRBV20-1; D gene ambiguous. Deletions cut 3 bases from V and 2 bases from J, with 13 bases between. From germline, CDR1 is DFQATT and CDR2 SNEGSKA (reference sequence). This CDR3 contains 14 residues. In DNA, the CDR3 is TGCAGTGCTAGTAATGCAGGAGGAAACACTGAAGCTTTCTTT. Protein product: CSASNAGGNTEAFF.

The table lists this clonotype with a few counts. The CDR3 loop reads CASSTLAGESGELFF. The CDR3 coding sequence is TGTGCCAGCTCAACGTTAGCGGGAGAGAGCGGGGAGCTGTTTTTT. The chain has TRBV18 and TRBJ2-2; 9 bases are shared with TRBD2. Germline trimming cut 5 bases from V and 7 bases from J; bases unmatched to any gene: 8. The CDR3 extends over 15 amino acids. Per the germline V gene, CDR1 is KGHSH and CDR2 is LQKENI.

This CDR3 reads CAWRGVGYGYTF. CDR3 nucleotides: TGTGCCTGGAGGGGTGTGGGGTATGGCTACACCTTC. The chain couples TRBV30 to TRBJ1-2; D unresolved. The CDR3 consists of 12 residues. Germline V lookup: CDR1 GTSNPN, CDR2 SVGIG (reference sequence). With 3 bases removed from V and 5 bases from J, the gap between germline ends came to 10 bases.